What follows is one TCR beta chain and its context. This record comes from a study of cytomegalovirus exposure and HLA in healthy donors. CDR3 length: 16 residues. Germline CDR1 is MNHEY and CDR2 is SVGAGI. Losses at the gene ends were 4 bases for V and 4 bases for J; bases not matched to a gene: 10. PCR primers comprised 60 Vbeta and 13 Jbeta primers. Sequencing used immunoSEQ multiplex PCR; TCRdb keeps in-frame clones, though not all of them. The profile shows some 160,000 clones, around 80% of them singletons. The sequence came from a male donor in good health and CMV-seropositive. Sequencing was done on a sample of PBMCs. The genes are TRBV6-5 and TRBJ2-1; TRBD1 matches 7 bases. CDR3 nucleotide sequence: TGTGCCAGCAGTTTCTACAGGGCAGGGGGTTACAATGAGCAGTTCTTC. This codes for CASSFYRAGGYNEQFF.